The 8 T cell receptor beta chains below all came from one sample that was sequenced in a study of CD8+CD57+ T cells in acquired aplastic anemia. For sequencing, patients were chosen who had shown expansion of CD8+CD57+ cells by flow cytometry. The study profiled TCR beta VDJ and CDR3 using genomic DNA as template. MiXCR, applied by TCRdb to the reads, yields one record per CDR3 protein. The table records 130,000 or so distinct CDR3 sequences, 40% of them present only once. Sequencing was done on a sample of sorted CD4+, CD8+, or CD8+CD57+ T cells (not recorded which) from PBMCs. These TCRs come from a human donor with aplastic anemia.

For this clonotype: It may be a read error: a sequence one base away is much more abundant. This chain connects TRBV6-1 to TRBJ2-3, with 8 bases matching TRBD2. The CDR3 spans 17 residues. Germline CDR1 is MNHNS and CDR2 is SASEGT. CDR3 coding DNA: TGTGCCGGCAGTCGATACGTGGGCGGGGGGCCAGGAGATACGCAGTATTTT. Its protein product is CAGSRYVGGGPGDTQYF.

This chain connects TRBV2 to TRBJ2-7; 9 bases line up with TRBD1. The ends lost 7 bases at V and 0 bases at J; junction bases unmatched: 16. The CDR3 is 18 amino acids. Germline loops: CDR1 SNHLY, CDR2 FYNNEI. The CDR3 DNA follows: TGTGCCAGCACCAAAAGGATCCCGGGACAGGGATACTCCTACGAGCAGTACTTC. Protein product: CASTKRIPGQGYSYEQYF. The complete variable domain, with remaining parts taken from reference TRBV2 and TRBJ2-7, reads EPEVTQTPSHQVTQMGQEVILRCVPISNHLYFYWYRQILGQKVEFLVSFYNNEISEKSEIFDDQFSVERPDGSNFTLKIRSTKLEDSAMYFCASTKRIPGQGYSYEQYFGPGTRLTVT.

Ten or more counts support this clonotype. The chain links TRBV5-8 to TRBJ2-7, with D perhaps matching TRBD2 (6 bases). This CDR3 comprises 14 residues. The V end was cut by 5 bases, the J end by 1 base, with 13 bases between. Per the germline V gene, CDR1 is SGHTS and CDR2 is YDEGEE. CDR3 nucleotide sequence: TGTGCCAGCAGGGGAGGTCCGCTTTCCTACGAGCAGTACTTC. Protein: CASRGGPLSYEQYF.

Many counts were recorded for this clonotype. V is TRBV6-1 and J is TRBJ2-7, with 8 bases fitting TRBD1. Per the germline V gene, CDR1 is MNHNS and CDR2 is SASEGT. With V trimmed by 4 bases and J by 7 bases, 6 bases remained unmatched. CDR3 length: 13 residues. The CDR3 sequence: CASSGQGAWEQYF. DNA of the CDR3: TGTGCCAGCAGTGGTCAGGGGGCATGGGAGCAGTACTTC.

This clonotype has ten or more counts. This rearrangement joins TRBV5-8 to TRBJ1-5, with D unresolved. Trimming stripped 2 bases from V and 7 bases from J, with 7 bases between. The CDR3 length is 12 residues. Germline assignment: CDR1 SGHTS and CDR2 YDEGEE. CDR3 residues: CASSFGGQPQHF. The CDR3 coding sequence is TGTGCCAGCAGCTTTGGCGGGCAGCCCCAGCATTTT.

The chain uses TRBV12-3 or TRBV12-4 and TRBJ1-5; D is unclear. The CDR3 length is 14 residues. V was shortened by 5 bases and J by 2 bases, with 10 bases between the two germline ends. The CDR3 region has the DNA TGTGCCAGCAGTGCCGGGGTGGGCAATCAGCCCCAGCATTTT. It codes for CASSAGVGNQPQHF.

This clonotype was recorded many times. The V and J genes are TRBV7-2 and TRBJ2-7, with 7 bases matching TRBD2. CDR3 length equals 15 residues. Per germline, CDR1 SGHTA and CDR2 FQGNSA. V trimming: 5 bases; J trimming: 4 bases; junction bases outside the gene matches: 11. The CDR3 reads CASSRAGDAVYEQYF. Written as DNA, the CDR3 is TGTGCCAGCAGCCGTGCGGGGGACGCGGTTTACGAGCAGTACTTC.

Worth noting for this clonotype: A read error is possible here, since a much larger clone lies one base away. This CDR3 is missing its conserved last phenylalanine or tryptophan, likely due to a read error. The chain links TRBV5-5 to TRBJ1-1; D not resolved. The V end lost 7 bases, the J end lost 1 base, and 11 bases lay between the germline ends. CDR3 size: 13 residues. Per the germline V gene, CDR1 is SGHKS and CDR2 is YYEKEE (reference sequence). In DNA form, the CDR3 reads TGTGCCAGCTCGCCCCGCACGAACACTGAAGCTTTCTCT. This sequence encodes CASSPRTNTEAFS.